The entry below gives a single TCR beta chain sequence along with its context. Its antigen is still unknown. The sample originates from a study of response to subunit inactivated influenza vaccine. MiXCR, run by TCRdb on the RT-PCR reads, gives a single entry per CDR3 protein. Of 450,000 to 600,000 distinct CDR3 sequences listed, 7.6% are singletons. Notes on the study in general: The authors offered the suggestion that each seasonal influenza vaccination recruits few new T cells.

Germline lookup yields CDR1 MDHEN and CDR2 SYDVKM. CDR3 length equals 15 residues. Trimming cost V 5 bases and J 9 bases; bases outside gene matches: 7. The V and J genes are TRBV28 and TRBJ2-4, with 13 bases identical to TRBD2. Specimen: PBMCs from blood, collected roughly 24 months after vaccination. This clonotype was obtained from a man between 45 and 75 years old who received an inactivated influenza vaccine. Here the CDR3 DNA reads TGTGCCAGCAGTCAACCGGGACTAGCGGGGACCATTCAGTACTTC. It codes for CASSQPGLAGTIQYF.